Presented here are 28 T cell receptor beta chains from one specimen sequenced in a study of shared clonotypes between healthy human individuals. Produced via immunoSEQ multiplex PCR; TCRdb's table is partial and in-frame only. Of about 2.4 million clones in the sample, about 92% were seen once. The sample was naive CD4+ T cells sorted from blood. Subset here: CD45RA+ positively selected. The origin of the receptors is a man younger than 30 in good health.

The chain employs TRBV10-3 and TRBJ1-1; the D gene is possibly TRBD1 (5 bases). The V end lost 1 base, the J end lost 11 bases, and 11 bases lay between the germline ends. CDR3 length equals 12 residues. Germline V gene data show CDR1 as ENHRY and CDR2 as SYGVKD. For the CDR3, the DNA is TGTGCCATCAGTGAGTATCGGGACTCCGCTTTCTTT. This sequence encodes CAISEYRDSAFF.

V and J are TRBV5-1 and TRBJ2-3; 9 nucleotides line up with TRBD1. CDR1 and CDR2 from the germline V gene are SGHRS and YFSETQ. The CDR3 sequence is 14 residues long. V lost 4 bases, J lost 4 bases, and 4 bases stayed unmatched. CDR3 in DNA: TGCGCCAGCAGCCGGGACAGGGTAGCAGATACGCAGTATTTT. This codes for CASSRDRVADTQYF.

The chain is built from TRBV10-3 and TRBJ2-7; a weak D match, TRBD2 (6 bases). V was pared by 6 bases and J by 5 bases, with 14 bases between. In germline, CDR1 is ENHRY, CDR2 SYGVKD. The CDR3 is 13 residues long. The CDR3 DNA reads as TGTGCCATCAGGCTGGGCGGGGATGACGAGCAGTACTTC. It yields the protein CAIRLGGDDEQYF.

J is TRBJ1-6 and V is TRBV30; 8 bases fit TRBD1. The CDR3 is 13 residues long. J gave up 7 bases and V 4 bases, and 3 bases lay outside the gene matches. CDR1 GTSNPN and CDR2 SVGIG come from the germline V gene (reference sequence). CDR3 coding DNA: TGTGCCTGGACGGGACAGGAAAATTCACCCCTCCACTTT. Translated: CAWTGQENSPLHF.

The V gene is TRBV7-6, the J gene TRBJ2-7, with D possibly being TRBD2 (6 bases). V gave up 1 base and J gave up 7 bases, with 11 bases separating them. The CDR3 is 13 amino acids. Germline lookup yields CDR1 SGHVS and CDR2 FNYEAQ. DNA of the CDR3: TGTGCCAGCAGCTTAGGGGGGGAGCGGGAGCAGTACTTC. Its translation is CASSLGGEREQYF.

This rearrangement joins TRBV6-5 to TRBJ2-3; 7 bases map to TRBD2. The V segment lost 6 bases and the J segment 0 bases; nucleotides outside the gene matches: 6. The CDR3 covers 15 residues. The germline gives CDR1 MNHEY, CDR2 SVGAGI. The CDR3 region has the DNA TGTGCCAGCAGGGCTAGCGGTATTAGCACAGATACGCAGTATTTT. It specifies CASRASGISTDTQYF.

The chain links TRBV5-1 to TRBJ2-7; TRBD1 agrees at 8 bases. The ends lost 4 bases at V and 7 bases at J; junction bases unmatched: 13. This CDR3 has 15 amino acids. The V gene's germline CDR1 is SGHRS and CDR2 YFSETQ. The CDR3 DNA reads as TGCGCCAGCAGCGTAGGGACAGGAGCTAATTGGGAGCAGTACTTC. It yields the protein CASSVGTGANWEQYF. Combining the CDR3 with reference TRBV5-1 and TRBJ2-7 gives the whole variable domain KAGVTQTPRYLIKTRGQQVTLSCSPISGHRSVSWYQQTPGQGLQFLFEYFSETQRNKGNFPGRFSGRQFSNSRSEMNVSTLELGDSALYLCASSVGTGANWEQYFGPGTRLTVT.

The chain recombines TRBV7-2 with TRBJ2-2; possibly TRBD2 for D (6 bases). Germline V gene lookup returns CDR1 SGHTA and CDR2 FQGNSA. V was trimmed by 5 bases and J by 15 bases, leaving 25 bases between them. This CDR3 spans 15 amino acids. The CDR3 region is CASSPHLGLRNELFF. The CDR3, as DNA: TGTGCCAGCAGCCCCCACCTGGGACTTAGGAACGAGTTGTTTTTT. Filled out from reference TRBV7-2 and TRBJ2-2, the complete variable domain reads GAGVSQSPSNKVTEKGKDVELRCDPISGHTALYWYRQSLGQGLEFLIYFQGNSAPDKSGLPSDRFSAERTGGSVSTLTIQRTQQEDSAVYLCASSPHLGLRNELFFGEGSRLTVL.

This chain joins TRBV27 and TRBJ2-7; 8 bases map to TRBD1. In germline, CDR1 is MNHEY, CDR2 SMNVEV (reference sequence). The CDR3 has 13 residues. The trim removed 5 bases at V and 4 bases at J, leaving 4 bases unmatched. CDR3 in DNA: TGTGCCAGCAGTGTCCAGGGGGCTTACGAGCAGTACTTC. This codes for CASSVQGAYEQYF.

A word on this clone: The sample carries other DNA sequences with the same CDR3. The chain has TRBV18 and TRBJ2-7; D is undetermined. CDR3 length: 12 residues. From germline, CDR1 is KGHSH and CDR2 LQKENI. Trimming shortened V by 1 base and J by 3 bases, and 4 bases separated the two germline ends. The CDR3 loop reads CASSPRGYEQYF. The CDR3 bases are TGTGCCAGCTCACCACGGGGCTACGAGCAGTACTTC.

The sample holds a few counts of this clone. V is TRBV30 and J is TRBJ1-1; D is possibly TRBD1 (5 bases). This CDR3 region has 11 residues. Trimming took 0 bases from V and 10 from J, leaving 9 bases between them. CDR1 is GTSNPN and CDR2 is SVGIG in the germline V gene (reference sequence). The CDR3 loop reads CAWSVGERAFF. The CDR3 nucleotides read TGTGCCTGGAGTGTGGGGGAGCGAGCTTTCTTT.

The rearrangement links TRBV30 to TRBJ2-2, with D maybe TRBD2 (6 bases). The CDR3 spans 14 residues. Trimming took off 4 bases at V and 0 bases at J, with 9 bases between the two ends. The germline V gene has CDR1 GTSNPN and CDR2 SVGIG (reference sequence). The chain's CDR3 is CAWTGGTNTGELFF. CDR3 bases: TGTGCCTGGACCGGGGGAACGAACACCGGGGAGCTGTTTTTT.

V is TRBV28 and J is TRBJ2-5, with a weak D call TRBD2 (5 bases). The germline V gene encodes CDR1 MDHEN and CDR2 SYDVKM. The CDR3 is 13 amino acids. Trimming took off 6 bases at V and 2 bases at J, with 10 bases between the two ends. CDR3: CASSRDPQETQYF. CDR3 nucleotides: TGTGCCAGCAGCCGGGATCCACAAGAGACCCAGTACTTC.

V usage is TRBV15 and J usage is TRBJ2-3, with D possibly matching TRBD2 (6 bases). V lost 5 bases and J 3 bases, leaving 18 bases between the germline ends. This CDR3 comprises 16 residues. The germline V gene has CDR1 LNHNV and CDR2 YYDKDF (reference sequence). DNA of the CDR3: TGTGCCACCAGCTGGCTAGCGCGGCACCCGACAGATACGCAGTATTTT. Protein: CATSWLARHPTDTQYF.

This chain joins TRBV28 and TRBJ1-3; 7 bases fit TRBD1. Germline V CDR1 and CDR2: MDHEN, SYDVKM. V was pared by 0 bases and J by 0 bases, with 5 bases of the junction left unmatched. The CDR3 loop spans 17 amino acids. As DNA, the CDR3 is TGTGCCAGCAGTTTATGGAAGGGGGCTTTCTCTGGAAACACCATATATTTT. Its protein product is CASSLWKGAFSGNTIYF. The variable domain in full, with the rest retrieved from reference TRBV28 and TRBJ1-3, is DVKVTQSSRYLVKRTGEKVFLECVQDMDHENMFWYRQDPGLGLRLIYFSYDVKMKEKGDIPEGYSVSREKKERFSLILESASTNQTSMYLCASSLWKGAFSGNTIYFGEGSWLTVV.

The V gene is TRBV2, the J gene TRBJ2-2, with 11 bases identical to TRBD2. The CDR3 is 15 amino acids. Germline CDR1 and CDR2: SNHLY and FYNNEI. The ends lost 8 bases at V and 3 bases at J; junction bases unmatched: 5. CDR3 DNA sequence: TGTGCCAGCCGTAAACTAGCGGGGGACACCGGGGAGCTGTTTTTT. This sequence encodes CASRKLAGDTGELFF. Full variable domain (missing parts from reference TRBV2 and TRBJ2-2): EPEVTQTPSHQVTQMGQEVILRCVPISNHLYFYWYRQILGQKVEFLVSFYNNEISEKSEIFDDQFSVERPDGSNFTLKIRSTKLEDSAMYFCASRKLAGDTGELFFGEGSRLTVL.

The rearrangement links TRBV10-3 to TRBJ2-7; TRBD1 matches at 9 bases. J lost 7 bases, V lost 6 bases, and 10 bases had no gene match. Germline-derived CDR1 and CDR2 are ENHRY and SYGVKD. This CDR3 contains 14 residues. The CDR3 bases are TGTGCCATCAGGGGACAGGGTCCCGTCGGGGAGCAGTACTTC. This codes for CAIRGQGPVGEQYF.

This chain connects TRBV6-7 to TRBJ1-2; a possible D gene is TRBD1 (5 bases). TRBV6-7 falls under the ORF class, with uncertain function. The CDR3 is 15 residues long. With 3 bases removed from V and 6 bases from J, the gap between germline ends came to 17 bases. The DNA for the CDR3 is TGTGCCAGCAGTTATTTCCCGGGACCAAGGGATGGCTACACCTTC. Its translation: CASSYFPGPRDGYTF.

For this clone: Other DNA sequences from this sample encode an identical CDR3 as well. The gene calls are TRBV10-3 and TRBJ2-5; unclear D gene. The CDR3 loop spans 13 amino acids. The V end was cut by 4 bases, the J end by 5 bases, with 11 bases between. Germline V gives CDR1 ENHRY, CDR2 SYGVKD. CDR3 bases: TGTGCCATCAGTGCTGGCGTAGGCGAGACCCAGTACTTC. It translates to CAISAGVGETQYF.

The CDR3 region is CASSARGLADYEQYF. CDR3 DNA: TGTGCCAGCAGCGCGCGGGGACTAGCGGACTACGAGCAGTACTTC. The chain recombines TRBV9 with TRBJ2-7; 11 bases are shared with TRBD2. The CDR3 has 15 amino acids. The trim removed 3 bases at V and 3 bases at J, leaving 5 bases unmatched. The germline V gene encodes CDR1 SGDLS and CDR2 YYNGEE.

On this clone: This same CDR3 is encoded by further DNA sequences in the sample. This chain connects TRBV6-5 to TRBJ2-5; 7 bases align to TRBD1. The junction had 5 bases not matched to a gene; V was cut back by 0 bases and J by 4 bases. Germline V gene sequence: CDR1 MNHEY, CDR2 SVGAGI. The CDR3 covers 15 residues. The CDR3 nucleotides are TGTGCCAGCAGTTACTCGACAGGGTCAGGAGAGACCCAGTACTTC. This sequence encodes CASSYSTGSGETQYF.

In its sample, this clone was seen a few times. The rearrangement uses TRBV5-4 and TRBJ2-7; 9 nucleotides agree with TRBD1. Germline CDR1 SGHNT, CDR2 YYREEE (reference sequence). J lost 2 bases, V lost 3 bases, and 3 bases had no gene match. The CDR3 sequence is 14 residues long. The CDR3 region is CASSSGTGPYEQYF. DNA of the CDR3: TGTGCCAGCAGCTCGGGGACAGGGCCCTACGAGCAGTACTTC.

The J gene is TRBJ1-5, the V gene TRBV4-1; D is unclear. CDR3 length: 14 residues. Trimming shortened V by 0 bases and J by 3 bases, and 6 bases separated the two germline ends. In germline, CDR1 is MGHRA, CDR2 YSYEKL. The CDR3: CASSQEAVNQPQHF. The CDR3 DNA follows: TGCGCCAGCAGCCAAGAAGCAGTCAATCAGCCCCAGCATTTT.

The rearrangement uses TRBV5-1 and TRBJ2-2; 8 bases agree with TRBD2. The CDR3 spans 16 residues. Looked up from germline, CDR1 is SGHRS and CDR2 is YFSETQ. The junction had 6 bases not matched to a gene; V was cut back by 4 bases and J by 1 base. DNA of the CDR3: TGCGCCAGCAGCGCGGAGCGGGGGTGGAACACCGGGGAGCTGTTTTTT. Protein sequence: CASSAERGWNTGELFF.

The chain links TRBV11-2 to TRBJ1-2; tentative D call: TRBD1 (5 bases). The CDR3 loop spans 15 amino acids. Germline values: CDR1 SGHAT, CDR2 FQNNGV. V was trimmed by 5 bases and J by 1 base, leaving 14 bases between them. The CDR3 is CASSDRGRFNYGYTF. DNA for the CDR3: TGTGCCAGCAGCGACCGGGGCAGATTTAACTATGGCTACACCTTC. Using reference TRBV11-2 and TRBJ1-2 for the parts outside the CDR3, the full variable domain is EAGVAQSPRYKIIEKRQSVAFWCNPISGHATLYWYQQILGQGPKLLIQFQNNGVVDDSQLPKDRFSAERLKGVDSTLKIQPAKLEDSAVYLCASSDRGRFNYGYTFGSGTRLTVV.

The rearrangement joins TRBV28 to TRBJ2-5, with 10 bases that match TRBD1. The CDR3 has 15 residues. Germline trimming cut 1 base from V and 6 bases from J; bases unmatched to any gene: 5. Germline V lookup: CDR1 MDHEN, CDR2 SYDVKM. DNA of the CDR3: TGTGCCAGCAGTTTATTGACAGGGGGCCTGAAGACCCAGTACTTC. It specifies CASSLLTGGLKTQYF.

The chain uses TRBV6-6 and TRBJ2-7; 8 bases are shared with TRBD2. Germline-derived CDR1 and CDR2 are MNHNY and SVGAGI (reference sequence). The CDR3 runs 14 residues. V was pared by 2 bases and J by 3 bases, with 3 bases of the junction left unmatched. CDR3 residues: CASSYGTSSYEQYF. In nucleotides, the CDR3 is TGTGCCAGCAGTTACGGGACTAGTAGCTACGAGCAGTACTTC.

V and J are TRBV6-5 and TRBJ2-3; D unclear. CDR3 length: 13 residues. The germline V gene encodes CDR1 MNHEY and CDR2 SVGAGI. V was pared by 6 bases and J by 12 bases, with 19 bases between. DNA for the CDR3: TGTGCCAGCAGCCCACCGACGCCTGGTCTACAGTATTTT. Translation gives CASSPPTPGLQYF.